Below are 20 T cell receptor beta chains sequenced from a single sample in a study of T-cell reconstitution after alpha-beta-depleted transplantation in children. Using unique molecular identifiers, the investigators prepared the TCRbeta library. MiXCR, run by TCRdb on the PCR reads, gives a single entry per CDR3 protein. Here the sample spans about 980,000 distinct CDR3 sequences, roughly 29% being singletons. Specimen: PBMCs, mostly from graft donor cells, collected 360 days after TCRalphabeta/CD19-depleted stem cell transplant. The receptors originated from a boy in the first two years of life who had a stem cell transplant for SCID, so the T cells may come from the graft donor.

V usage is TRBV5-1 and J usage is TRBJ1-1; D is undetermined. V gave up 0 bases and J gave up 5 bases, with 17 bases separating them. CDR1 is SGHRS, CDR2 YFSETQ, per germline. CDR3 length: 16 residues. CDR3 in amino acids: CASSLAIGVRRTEAFF. In nucleotides, the CDR3 is TGCGCCAGCAGCTTGGCCATTGGGGTAAGGCGGACTGAAGCTTTCTTT. Full variable domain (remainder filled in from reference TRBV5-1 and TRBJ1-1): KAGVTQTPRYLIKTRGQQVTLSCSPISGHRSVSWYQQTPGQGLQFLFEYFSETQRNKGNFPGRFSGRQFSNSRSEMNVSTLELGDSALYLCASSLAIGVRRTEAFFGQGTRLTVV.

V and J are TRBV12-3 or TRBV12-4 and TRBJ2-5; 7 bases match TRBD1. Unmatched junction bases numbered 9, after V lost 3 bases and J lost 2 bases. The CDR3 loop spans 16 amino acids. CDR3 in DNA: TGTGCCAGCAGTTTCTCGTCAGGGGGAACTCAAGAGACCCAGTACTTC. Amino acid sequence: CASSFSSGGTQETQYF.

This clonotype has at least ten counts. The chain uses TRBV9 and TRBJ2-1; D possibly uses TRBD1 or TRBD2 (5 bases each). The CDR3 is made up of 15 amino acids. In germline, CDR1 is SGDLS, CDR2 YYNGEE. V dropped 0 bases and J dropped 2 bases, with 9 bases sitting between them. This CDR3 reads CASSVAGATYNEQFF. CDR3 nucleotides: TGTGCCAGCAGCGTAGCCGGGGCCACCTACAATGAGCAGTTCTTC. The variable domain in full, completed from reference TRBV9 and TRBJ2-1, reads DSGVTQTPKHLITATGQRVTLRCSPRSGDLSVYWYQQSLDQGLQFLIQYYNGEERAKGNILERFSAQQFPDLHSELNLSSLELGDSALYFCASSVAGATYNEQFFGPGTRLTVL.

This clonotype was detected only a few times. This CDR3 reads CASSAPRGSYEQYF. DNA for the CDR3: TGTGCCAGCAGTGCGCCCAGGGGGTCCTACGAGCAGTACTTC. The chain joins TRBV6-2 or TRBV6-3 to TRBJ2-7; 7 bases fit TRBD1. The CDR3 spans 14 residues. In germline, CDR1 is MNHEY, CDR2 SVGEGT. J was trimmed by 1 base and V by 5 bases; bases with no gene match: 5.

The genes are TRBV15 and TRBJ2-1, with unresolved D. V was shortened by 1 base and J by 6 bases, with 10 bases between the two germline ends. The CDR3 length is 14 residues. Germline loops: CDR1 LNHNV, CDR2 YYDKDF (reference sequence). This CDR3 is CATSRGGTANEQFF. CDR3 in DNA: TGTGCCACCAGCAGAGGAGGAACCGCCAATGAGCAGTTCTTC.

V and J are TRBV10-2 and TRBJ1-1; D possibly corresponds to TRBD1 (5 bases). Germline V gives CDR1 WSHSY, CDR2 SAAADI. The V and J ends lost 10 bases and 4 bases respectively, with 22 bases between them. This CDR3 is 15 amino acids long. CDR3 loop: CATTLLRQPGTEAFF. CDR3 DNA: TGCGCCACCACGCTGCTCCGACAGCCGGGCACTGAAGCTTTCTTT.

This chain links TRBV6-1 with TRBJ2-5, with TRBD1 identical over 9 bases. The CDR3 contains 15 residues. Germline CDR1 reads MNHNS; CDR2 reads SASEGT. V dropped 5 bases and J dropped 5; count of bases not matched to a gene: 9. CDR3 nucleotide sequence: TGTGCCAGCAGTAGACAGGGACAGGGTAGGGAGACCCAGTACTTC. Its translation is CASSRQGQGRETQYF.

In the case of this clonotype: A much bigger clone sits one base away, suggesting this may be a read error. This chain uses TRBV24-1 with TRBJ2-3; maybe TRBD2 (7 bases). CDR1 is KGHDR, CDR2 SFDVKD, per germline. CDR3 size: 20 residues. V was cut by 3 bases and J by 2 bases, with 26 bases left in between. CDR3 region: CATSDPSAPDGGRPTDTQYF. The CDR3 DNA is TGTGCCACCAGTGATCCCTCAGCCCCGGACGGGGGGCGACCCACAGATACGCAGTATTTT.

The chain uses TRBV5-1 and TRBJ2-1; D tentatively fits TRBD1 or TRBD2 (7 bases each). The CDR3 extends over 14 amino acids. Germline V CDR1 and CDR2: SGHRS, YFSETQ. V lost 3 bases and J 5 bases, leaving 12 bases between the germline ends. This CDR3 is CASSSGGGNNEQFF. As DNA, the CDR3 is TGCGCCAGCAGCTCAGGGGGGGGTAACAATGAGCAGTTCTTC. Full variable domain (remainder filled in from reference TRBV5-1 and TRBJ2-1): KAGVTQTPRYLIKTRGQQVTLSCSPISGHRSVSWYQQTPGQGLQFLFEYFSETQRNKGNFPGRFSGRQFSNSRSEMNVSTLELGDSALYLCASSSGGGNNEQFFGPGTRLTVL.

The sample holds a few counts of this clonotype. This chain joins TRBV19 and TRBJ2-3, with 10 bases lining up with TRBD2. This CDR3 region has 16 residues. Germline CDR1 is LNHDA and CDR2 is SQIVND (reference sequence). V gave up 4 bases and J gave up 2 bases; unmatched junction bases: 6. This CDR3 reads CASSTSGGAFTDTQYF. The CDR3 nucleotides are TGTGCCAGTAGTACGAGCGGGGGGGCCTTCACAGATACGCAGTATTTT.

Only a few counts were recorded for this clonotype. J is TRBJ2-1 and V is TRBV29-1; D not certain. This CDR3 has 12 residues. V gave up 4 bases and J gave up 9 bases, with 13 bases separating them. Per the germline V gene, CDR1 is SQVTM and CDR2 is ANQGSEA. The CDR3 loop reads CSVVSGFGEQFF. CDR3 nucleotide sequence: TGCAGCGTTGTATCCGGGTTCGGTGAGCAGTTCTTC.

This chain joins TRBV7-9 and TRBJ2-5, with 7 bases identical to TRBD2. The CDR3 is made up of 16 amino acids. Germline CDR1 is SEHNR and CDR2 is FQNEAQ (reference sequence). V dropped 8 bases and J dropped 2; count of bases not matched to a gene: 14. DNA of the CDR3: TGTGCCAGCGGGGAGGGAGGACCGACCAATCAAGAGACCCAGTACTTC. Encoded protein: CASGEGGPTNQETQYF.

This clonotype appeared a few times. J is TRBJ2-5 and V is TRBV5-4, with D possibly matching TRBD2 (7 bases). This CDR3 is 13 amino acids long. V lost 7 bases to trimming and J lost 5 bases, with 15 bases between them. CDR1 and CDR2 (germline): SGHNT, YYREEE (reference sequence). The CDR3 nucleotides are TGTGCCAGCTCAATGGGGGGGCAGGAGACCCAGTACTTC. This translates into CASSMGGQETQYF.

V and J are TRBV20-1 and TRBJ1-1, with D possibly matching TRBD1 (5 bases). Germline V gene lookup returns CDR1 DFQATT and CDR2 SNEGSKA (reference sequence). The CDR3 has 14 residues. The V gene lost 6 bases and the J gene lost 4 bases, with 18 bases spanning the gap. The CDR3 coding sequence is TGCAGTGCCGATCGGATCAGGGAACGCACTGAAGCTTTCTTT. As protein: CSADRIRERTEAFF.

This sequence joins TRBV12-3 or TRBV12-4 and TRBJ1-1; the D is unclear. There are 12 residues in the CDR3. Trimming took 5 bases from V and 7 from J, leaving 11 bases between them. The CDR3 nucleotides are TGTGCCAGCAGTCTTAGTTCTAGTGAAGCTTTCTTT. As protein: CASSLSSSEAFF.

The J gene is TRBJ2-3, the V gene TRBV2; a possible D gene is TRBD1 (6 bases). From germline, CDR1 is SNHLY and CDR2 FYNNEI. The CDR3 runs 15 residues. Between the trimmed V and J ends, which lost 3 bases and 4 bases, there was a span of 14 bases. The CDR3 bases are TGTGCCAGCAGTGAGGAGAGGGGGAGTTCAGATACGCAGTATTTT. It codes for CASSEERGSSDTQYF.

The rearrangement links TRBV19 to TRBJ1-1; D unclear. Trimming shortened V by 6 bases and J by 0 bases, and 20 bases separated the two germline ends. Germline lookup yields CDR1 LNHDA and CDR2 SQIVND (reference sequence). The CDR3 sequence is 17 residues long. The CDR3 sequence is CASRRLGDRSMNTEAFF. CDR3 DNA sequence: TGTGCCAGTAGGAGACTCGGGGATCGGAGTATGAACACTGAAGCTTTCTTT.

This clonotype appeared many times. The V gene is TRBV10-2, the J gene TRBJ2-5; TRBD2 agrees at 7 bases. With 7 bases clipped from V and 5 bases from J, the junction kept 4 bases outside the gene matches. Per the germline V gene, CDR1 is WSHSY and CDR2 is SAAADI. This CDR3 has 12 residues. The CDR3 DNA follows: TGCGCCAGCATGGGTAGCGGGGAGACCCAGTACTTC. Amino acids: CASMGSGETQYF.

The CDR3 loop reads CAISGRVGQSSYNEQFF. CDR3 nucleotides: TGTGCCATCAGTGGGAGAGTAGGACAGAGCTCCTACAATGAGCAGTTCTTC. The rearrangement links TRBV10-3 to TRBJ2-1, with D possibly TRBD1 on 6 matching bases. From germline, CDR1 is ENHRY and CDR2 SYGVKD. Trimming took 4 bases from V and 0 from J, leaving 16 bases between them. This CDR3 region has 17 residues.

The chain is built from TRBV18 and TRBJ2-2, with TRBD2 as a possible D gene (6 bases). The CDR3 sequence is 16 residues long. CDR1 and CDR2 from the germline V gene are KGHSH and LQKENI. The germline V and J ends were trimmed by 1 base and 5 bases, with 14 bases remaining between them. The CDR3 sequence: CASSPQRGLLTGELFF. CDR3 nucleotide sequence: TGTGCCAGCTCACCACAACGGGGACTTCTGACCGGGGAGCTGTTTTTT.